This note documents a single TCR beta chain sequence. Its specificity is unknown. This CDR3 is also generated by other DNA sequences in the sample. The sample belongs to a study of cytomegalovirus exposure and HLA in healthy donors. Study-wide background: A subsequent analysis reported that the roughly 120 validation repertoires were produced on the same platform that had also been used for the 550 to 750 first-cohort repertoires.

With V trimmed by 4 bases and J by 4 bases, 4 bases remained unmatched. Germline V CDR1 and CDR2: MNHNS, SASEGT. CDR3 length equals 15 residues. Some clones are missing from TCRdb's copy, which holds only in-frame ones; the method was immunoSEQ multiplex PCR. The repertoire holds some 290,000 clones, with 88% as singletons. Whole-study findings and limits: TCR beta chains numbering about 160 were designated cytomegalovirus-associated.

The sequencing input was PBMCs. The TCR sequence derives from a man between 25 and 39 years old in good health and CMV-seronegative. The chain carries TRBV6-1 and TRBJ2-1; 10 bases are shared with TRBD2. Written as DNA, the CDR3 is TGTGCCAGCAGTGTTAGCGGGGGGTCATACAATGAGCAGTTCTTC. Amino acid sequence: CASSVSGGSYNEQFF.